Sequencing of this T cell receptor beta chain was carried out in a study of T cell changes during pregnancy in multiple sclerosis. The germline gives CDR1 SQVTM, CDR2 ANQGSEA. The V end was cut by 1 base, the J end by 6 bases, with 10 bases between. This CDR3 comprises 13 residues. Sequenced by immunoSEQ multiplex PCR; TCRdb stores in-frame clones only, minus some. The sample carries roughly 29,000 clones, 89% recorded once. The origin of this receptor is a female donor with multiple sclerosis, enrolled in a pregnancy study. Sequencing used CD8+ T cells from peripheral blood mononuclear cells, obtained after pregnancy. V and J are TRBV29-1 and TRBJ2-1; D is possibly TRBD2 (6 bases). The CDR3 is CSVEGGTSNEQFF. CDR3 DNA: TGCAGCGTTGAAGGCGGGACGAGCAATGAGCAGTTCTTC.